The 30 T cell receptor beta chains below were found in one sample sequenced in a study of blood T cell repertoires in COVID-19. Only in-frame clones appear in the TCRdb table, and some are missing; sequencing was by immunoSEQ multiplex PCR. The table lists roughly 280,000 clones, around 85% of them singletons. The sequenced sample consisted of peripheral blood. These receptor sequences come from a woman aged 65 to 85 with acute or convalescent COVID-19.

The chain employs TRBV13 and TRBJ1-1, with D unresolved. This CDR3 region has 11 residues. The germline V gene has CDR1 PRHDT and CDR2 FYEKMQ (reference sequence). V dropped 2 bases and J dropped 10 bases, with 8 bases sitting between them. CDR3 sequence (DNA): TGTGCCAGCAGCTTATATGAGAGAGCTTTCTTT. This translates into CASSLYERAFF.

CDR3 sequence: CASRSPKGVESYNEQFF. The CDR3 coding sequence is TGTGCCAGCAGATCCCCGAAAGGGGTAGAGTCCTACAATGAGCAGTTCTTC. The V and J genes are TRBV27 and TRBJ2-1; tentatively, D is TRBD1 (5 bases). V dropped 6 bases and J dropped 1 base, with 19 bases sitting between them. The CDR3 spans 17 residues. Germline assignment: CDR1 MNHEY and CDR2 SMNVEV (reference sequence).

This clone was observed once. V is TRBV29-1 and J is TRBJ2-6, with unresolved D. V dropped 6 bases and J dropped 1 base, with 7 bases sitting between them. Germline V lookup: CDR1 SQVTM, CDR2 ANQGSEA. This CDR3 region has 13 residues. The CDR3 sequence: CSVSGSGANVLTF. For the CDR3, the DNA is TGCAGCGTATCCGGGTCTGGGGCCAACGTCCTGACTTTC.

The J gene is TRBJ1-2, the V gene TRBV2; 9 positions agree with TRBD1. Germline V CDR1 and CDR2: SNHLY, FYNNEI. This CDR3 comprises 14 residues. With V trimmed by 4 bases and J by 7 bases, 7 bases remained unmatched. The CDR3 DNA reads as TGTGCCAGCAGTGGCCCCCGGGACAGGGTTGGCTACACCTTC. As protein: CASSGPRDRVGYTF.

This clone was counted once. V usage is TRBV19 and J usage is TRBJ2-6; TRBD1 matches 9 bases. The germline gives CDR1 LNHDA, CDR2 SQIVND (reference sequence). CDR3 length equals 18 residues. V was clipped by 3 bases and J by 0 bases; unmatched bases: 6. Written as DNA, the CDR3 is TGTGCCAGTAGTATCACCGGGACAGGGAGCTCTGGGGCCAACGTCCTGACTTTC. Amino acids: CASSITGTGSSGANVLTF.

The chain's CDR3 is CASSPLGTENQPQHF. CDR3 in DNA: TGTGCCAGCAGCCCTCTGGGGACTGAGAATCAGCCCCAGCATTTT. The J gene is TRBJ1-5, the V gene TRBV7-6; possibly TRBD1 for D (5 bases). Germline V gives CDR1 SGHVS, CDR2 FNYEAQ. The CDR3 has 15 residues. With 5 bases removed from V and 4 bases from J, the gap between germline ends came to 15 bases.

This chain links TRBV27 with TRBJ1-2; 7 positions match TRBD1. The V gene's germline CDR1 is MNHEY and CDR2 SMNVEV (reference sequence). V lost 6 bases to trimming and J lost 4 bases; unmatched junction nucleotides: 8. The CDR3 has 14 amino acids. CDR3 nucleotides: TGTGCCAGCAGGGACAGGACCCCGCTCTATGGCTACACCTTC. This gives the protein CASRDRTPLYGYTF.

As to this clone: The junction departs from the called germline gene at one end, perhaps through a read error. This chain links TRBV30 with TRBJ1-3; TRBD1 might be the D (6 bases). The V gene's germline CDR1 is GTSNPN and CDR2 SVGIG (reference sequence). The CDR3 loop spans 14 amino acids. CDR3 protein: CATTAYRAGNTIYF. In nucleotides, the CDR3 is TGTGCCACTACCGCCTACAGGGCTGGGAACACCATATATTTT. The entire variable domain, with the rest obtained from reference TRBV30 and TRBJ1-3, is as follows: SQTIHQWPATLVQPVGSPLSLECTVEGTSNPNLYWYRQAAGRGLQLLFYSVGIGQISSEVPQNLSASRPQDRQFILSSKKLLLSDSGFYLCATTAYRAGNTIYFGEGSWLTVV.

The chain joins TRBV5-8 to TRBJ1-3; D not resolved. Germline-derived CDR1 and CDR2 are SGHTS and YDEGEE. The germline V and J ends were trimmed by 0 bases and 4 bases, with 8 bases remaining between them. There are 14 residues in the CDR3. CDR3 DNA sequence: TGTGCCAGCAGCTTGGCGGGTATCGGAAACACCATATATTTT. Its protein product is CASSLAGIGNTIYF.

CDR3 sequence: CASSQASGVAYEQYF. The CDR3 nucleotides are TGCGCCAGCAGCCAAGCGTCAGGGGTGGCCTACGAGCAGTACTTC. The chain joins TRBV4-1 to TRBJ2-7, with D possibly matching TRBD1 (6 bases). CDR3 size: 15 residues. V was trimmed by 1 base and J by 2 bases, leaving 12 bases between them. Germline V gene data show CDR1 as MGHRA and CDR2 as YSYEKL.

This sequence joins TRBV5-5 and TRBJ1-5, with D possibly being TRBD1 (6 bases). This CDR3 has 14 residues. Trimming pared 0 bases from V and 7 bases from J, leaving 11 bases between. Germline V lookup: CDR1 SGHKS, CDR2 YYEKEE (reference sequence). The CDR3, as DNA: TGTGCCAGCAGCTTGGGGGGGCGCGGGCAGCCCCAGCATTTT. Translating gives CASSLGGRGQPQHF.

The sample holds one count of this clone. This rearrangement joins TRBV5-8 to TRBJ2-1, with 8 bases matching TRBD2. V shed 0 bases, J shed 3 bases, and the junction held 8 bases outside the gene matches. Germline V gives CDR1 SGHTS, CDR2 YDEGEE. The CDR3 contains 17 residues. CDR3: CASSLATASGHYNEQFF. CDR3 DNA sequence: TGTGCCAGCAGCTTGGCCACGGCTAGCGGGCACTACAATGAGCAGTTCTTC.

The V gene is TRBV11-3, the J gene TRBJ1-1; 7 bases are a match to TRBD1. From germline, CDR1 is SGHNT and CDR2 YENEEA. The CDR3 loop spans 13 amino acids. Trimming cost V 4 bases and J 1 base; bases outside gene matches: 0. CDR3 residues: CASSWDRNTEAFF. Here the CDR3 DNA reads TGTGCCAGCAGCTGGGACAGGAACACTGAAGCTTTCTTT. The full variable domain, with the rest looked up from reference TRBV11-3 and TRBJ1-1, is EAGVVQSPRYKIIEKKQPVAFWCNPISGHNTLYWYLQNLGQGPELLIRYENEEAVDDSQLPKDRFSAERLKGVDSTLKIQPAELGDSAVYLCASSWDRNTEAFFGQGTRLTVV.

This chain links TRBV5-1 with TRBJ1-4; 8 positions match TRBD1. The CDR3 has 16 amino acids. Germline lookup yields CDR1 SGHRS and CDR2 YFSETQ. The V segment lost 0 bases and the J segment 12 bases; nucleotides outside the gene matches: 13. CDR3 in DNA: TGCGCCAGCAGCTTGGCCCGGGGACAGGCCGCTTTTGAACTGTTTTTT. It yields the protein CASSLARGQAAFELFF.

The rearrangement joins TRBV30 to TRBJ2-5, with 8 bases aligning to TRBD2. The CDR3 is 13 amino acids. Germline values: CDR1 GTSNPN, CDR2 SVGIG (reference sequence). J was trimmed by 4 bases and V by 2 bases; bases with no gene match: 3. CDR3 sequence reads: CAWSWREVETQYF. CDR3 sequence (DNA): TGTGCCTGGAGTTGGCGGGAGGTAGAGACCCAGTACTTC.

This clone was recorded only once. The chain carries TRBV6-2 or TRBV6-3 and TRBJ1-6; D might be TRBD1 (6 bases). The CDR3 is 15 amino acids. The germline V gene has CDR1 MNHEY and CDR2 SVGEGT. Trimming cost V 3 bases and J 10 bases, with 16 bases left between them. CDR3: CASSYVGRGGSPLHF. CDR3 sequence (DNA): TGTGCCAGCAGTTATGTGGGCAGGGGCGGCTCACCCCTCCACTTT.

The J gene is TRBJ2-6, the V gene TRBV6-5, with 7 bases identical to TRBD1. J lost 2 bases, V lost 6 bases, and 1 base had no gene match. The CDR3 extends over 14 amino acids. Germline V gives CDR1 MNHEY, CDR2 SVGAGI. The chain's CDR3 is CASSTGAGANVLTF. CDR3 nucleotide sequence: TGTGCCAGCAGCACAGGGGCTGGGGCCAACGTCCTGACTTTC.

This clone is a singleton in its sample. V usage is TRBV21-1 and J usage is TRBJ1-2; whether TRBD1, the table's D call, matches the DNA was not checked. TRBV21-1 constitutes a pseudogene. There are 14 residues in the CDR3. CDR3 in amino acids: CASSKLEGAGGYTF. As DNA, the CDR3 is TGTGCCAGCAGCAAACTGGAGGGGGCGGGAGGCTACACCTTC.

The CDR3 loop is CASSLVSGAGVGANVLTF. The CDR3, as DNA: TGTGCCAGCAGCTTGGTTTCAGGGGCGGGAGTTGGGGCCAACGTCCTGACTTTC. This sequence joins TRBV5-4 and TRBJ2-6, with a weak D call TRBD2 (7 bases). CDR3 length: 18 residues. Germline V lookup: CDR1 SGHNT, CDR2 YYREEE (reference sequence). The ends were cut back, 0 bases at V and 3 bases at J, with 16 bases in the middle.

The genes are TRBV4-1 and TRBJ1-6; no reliable D call. CDR3 length equals 15 residues. With 0 bases removed from V and 2 bases from J, the gap between germline ends came to 5 bases. Germline values: CDR1 MGHRA, CDR2 YSYEKL. The CDR3 spells CASSQDEAYNSPLHF. The CDR3 DNA follows: TGCGCCAGCAGCCAAGATGAGGCCTATAATTCACCCCTCCACTTT.

This chain connects TRBV7-9 to TRBJ2-2, with a weak D call TRBD1 (5 bases). V shed 1 base and J shed 0 bases, with 6 bases lying between them. CDR1 and CDR2 (germline): SEHNR, FQNEAQ (reference sequence). The CDR3 totals 15 residues. CDR3 coding DNA: TGTGCCAGCAGCTTAGACAGGTCGAACACCGGGGAGCTGTTTTTT. Protein sequence: CASSLDRSNTGELFF.

This chain links TRBV3-1 (or the pseudogene TRBV3-2) with TRBJ1-6; 8 nucleotides match TRBD1. The germline V gene has CDR1 LGHDT and CDR2 YNNKEL (reference sequence). The CDR3 spans 14 residues. J was trimmed by 7 bases and V by 6 bases; bases with no gene match: 5. CDR3 in amino acids: CASRLGQANSPLHF. The CDR3 DNA is TGTGCCAGCAGATTGGGACAGGCCAATTCACCCCTCCACTTT.

The rearrangement uses TRBV18 and TRBJ1-1; TRBD1 matches at 11 bases. Losses at the gene ends were 3 bases for V and 6 bases for J; bases not matched to a gene: 9. Germline V gene data show CDR1 as KGHSH and CDR2 as LQKENI. This CDR3 is 16 amino acids long. Written as DNA, the CDR3 is TGTGCCAGCTCACCGCAGTACGGACAGGGGGCGTCTGAAGCTTTCTTT. Its protein product is CASSPQYGQGASEAFF.

This rearrangement joins TRBV11-2 to TRBJ1-4; D is perhaps TRBD1 (6 bases). The CDR3 sequence is 15 residues long. V was trimmed by 8 bases and J by 0 bases, leaving 13 bases between them. The germline CDR1 and CDR2 sequences are SGHAT and FQNNGV. DNA for the CDR3: TGTGCCAGCGCTGGACAGCCTGCAACTAATGAAAAACTGTTTTTT. Its translation is CASAGQPATNEKLFF.

In regard to this clone: Within the sample, other DNA sequences also encode this same CDR3. The rearrangement links TRBV6-5 to TRBJ1-5; unclear D gene. The V end was cut by 0 bases, the J end by 4 bases, with 7 bases between. This CDR3 has 14 residues. Germline-derived CDR1 and CDR2 are MNHEY and SVGAGI. In DNA, the CDR3 is TGTGCCAGCAGTTACTCGCGGGGAAATCAGCCCCAGCATTTT. Translating it yields CASSYSRGNQPQHF.

The chain is built from TRBV29-1 and TRBJ1-5; D might be TRBD1 (6 bases). Germline V gene data show CDR1 as SQVTM and CDR2 as ANQGSEA. The CDR3 extends over 13 amino acids. The ends were cut back, 7 bases at V and 3 bases at J, with 13 bases in the middle. The CDR3 coding sequence is TGCAGCGCCCAGGACAGTCTCAATCAGCCCCAGCATTTT. Translation: CSAQDSLNQPQHF.

Note on this clone: The sample has other DNA sequences that encode this CDR3 too. V gene TRBV9 combines with J gene TRBJ2-1, with 7 nucleotides matching TRBD2. Germline V lookup: CDR1 SGDLS, CDR2 YYNGEE. CDR3 length equals 15 residues. The trim removed 0 bases at V and 3 bases at J, leaving 3 bases unmatched. CDR3 DNA: TGTGCCAGCAGCGTAGGCGGGGGAATCTACAATGAGCAGTTCTTC. Protein: CASSVGGGIYNEQFF.

V gene TRBV2 combines with J gene TRBJ1-2, with 9 bases fitting TRBD1. The J segment lost 9 bases and the V segment lost 6 bases, leaving 11 bases of the junction unmatched. The germline gives CDR1 SNHLY, CDR2 FYNNEI. The CDR3 loop spans 14 amino acids. The chain's CDR3 is CASRPRGQGPRYTF. The CDR3 bases are TGTGCCAGCAGACCAAGAGGACAGGGGCCCCGCTACACCTTC.

The V call is TRBV11-2, the J call TRBJ1-1; the match to TRBD1 covers 7 bases. Germline V gives CDR1 SGHAT, CDR2 FQNNGV. This CDR3 has 12 residues. With V trimmed by 5 bases and J by 10 bases, 7 bases remained unmatched. CDR3 DNA sequence: TGTGCCAGCAGCCTGAGGGGGCAGGTAGCTTTCTTT. It encodes CASSLRGQVAFF.

The V and J genes are TRBV11-2 and TRBJ1-4; 7 bases match TRBD1. This CDR3 has 15 amino acids. In germline, CDR1 is SGHAT, CDR2 FQNNGV. Germline trimming cut 3 bases from V and 8 bases from J; bases unmatched to any gene: 9. The DNA for the CDR3 is TGTGCCAGCAGCTTGGGAACAGGGGAGAGGGAAAAACTGTTTTTT. This sequence encodes CASSLGTGEREKLFF. The variable domain in full, completed from reference TRBV11-2 and TRBJ1-4, reads EAGVAQSPRYKIIEKRQSVAFWCNPISGHATLYWYQQILGQGPKLLIQFQNNGVVDDSQLPKDRFSAERLKGVDSTLKIQPAKLEDSAVYLCASSLGTGEREKLFFGSGTQLSVL.